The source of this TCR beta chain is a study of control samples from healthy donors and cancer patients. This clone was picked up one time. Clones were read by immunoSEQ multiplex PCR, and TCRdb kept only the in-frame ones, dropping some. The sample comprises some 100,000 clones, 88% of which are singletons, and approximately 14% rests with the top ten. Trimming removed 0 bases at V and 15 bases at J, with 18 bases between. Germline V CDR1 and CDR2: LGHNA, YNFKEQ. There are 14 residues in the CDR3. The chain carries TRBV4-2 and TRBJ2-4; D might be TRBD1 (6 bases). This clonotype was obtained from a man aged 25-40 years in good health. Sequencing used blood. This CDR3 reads CASSQDNRASLTYF. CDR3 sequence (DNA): TGTGCCAGCAGCCAAGATAACAGGGCCAGCCTAACGTACTTC.